One sample yielded the 3 T cell receptor beta chains listed below, sequenced in a study of T cells in Graves' hyperthyroidism and ophthalmopathy. RNA transcripts yielded amplified TCR beta CDR3 regions. HTBI primers were employed in a first-round RT-PCR of the TCR CDR3. TCRdb re-called the multiplex PCR reads with MiXCR, one entry per CDR3 protein. The sample holds roughly 750,000 distinct CDR3 sequences, over 15% seen once. The material sequenced was blood. All receptors come from a man between 18 and 29 years old with Graves' hyperthyroidism.

This clonotype has more than one count but fewer than ten. The chain links TRBV3-1 to TRBJ2-5, with 7 bases aligning to TRBD2. Germline CDR1 is LGHDT and CDR2 is YNNKEL (reference sequence). The CDR3 is 14 residues long. V shed 3 bases and J 5 bases; nucleotides not matched to a gene: 6. The CDR3 DNA follows: TGTGCCAGCAGCCAGGGGGAGGGCTGGGAGACCCAGTACTTC. Residues: CASSQGEGWETQYF.

This clonotype was counted only a few times. This sequence joins TRBV20-1 and TRBJ2-1, with 11 bases matching TRBD2. Germline CDR1 DFQATT, CDR2 SNEGSKA (reference sequence). CDR3 size: 16 residues. Trimming cost V 3 bases and J 4 bases; bases outside gene matches: 8. CDR3 sequence (DNA): TGCAGTGCTAGGTCCTTAGCGGGAGGGAGGTACAATGAGCAGTTCTTC. This translates into CSARSLAGGRYNEQFF.

The chain's CDR3 is CASSQEIWVSEKLFF. DNA of the CDR3: TGCGCCAGCAGCCAAGAAATCTGGGTTTCGGAAAAACTGTTTTTT. The V and J genes are TRBV4-3 and TRBJ1-4; D gene uncertain. Trimming removed 0 bases at V and 8 bases at J, with 13 bases between. The CDR3 has 15 residues. Germline lookup yields CDR1 LGHNA and CDR2 YSLEER.